This TCR beta chain was found in a study of glioma-infiltrating T cells. Study-wide results and limits: Tissue-blood divergence was below expectation in non-neoplastic patients, above in gliomas. CDR3 overlap between tissue and blood was very small.

The sample holds a few counts of this clonotype. Its target is not known. TCR alpha and beta CDR3 regions were amplified from RNA using iRepertoire nested multiplex PCR. One-step reverse transcription and amplification started from roughly 100-400 ng of tissue mRNA or PBMC total RNA. MiXCR, applied by TCRdb to the multiplex PCR reads, yields one record per CDR3 protein. The sample lists about 140,000 distinct CDR3 sequences; about two fifths were seen once. CDR3 size: 15 residues. CDR1 MNHEY and CDR2 SMNVEV come from the germline V gene (reference sequence). The ends were cut back, 0 bases at V and 1 base at J, with 8 bases in the middle.

The rearrangement uses TRBV27 and TRBJ2-3; D call uncertain. This receptor was obtained from a human donor with low-grade glioma or glioblastoma, undergoing nonglioma brain surgery, or in good health (not recorded which). The sequenced sample was glioma tissue, nonneoplastic brain tissue, or PBMCs (not recorded which). CDR3 loop: CASSLSSRGTDTQYF. CDR3 sequence (DNA): TGTGCCAGCAGTTTATCATCCCGGGGCACAGATACGCAGTATTTT.